This T cell receptor (beta chain) was obtained from a study of long-term antiretroviral therapy in people with HIV. Sequencing used immunoSEQ v3.0 at survey level. The table came from immunoSEQ multiplex PCR; TCRdb's copy has only in-frame clones and leaves some out. This table has around 29,000 clones, 80% appearing once. V was pared by 5 bases and J by 6 bases, with 8 bases of the junction left unmatched. Germline V CDR1 and CDR2: PRHDT, FYEKMQ (reference sequence). The CDR3 contains 15 residues. Sequences were derived from unsorted PBMCs, sampled 0.3 years after starting antiretroviral therapy. This TCR came from a man aged 35 to 55 with HIV. The chain couples TRBV13 to TRBJ2-1; 9 bases agree with TRBD1. CDR3: CASSHGTGSGNEQFF. The CDR3 DNA reads TGTGCCAGCAGCCACGGGACAGGGAGCGGCAATGAGCAGTTCTTC.